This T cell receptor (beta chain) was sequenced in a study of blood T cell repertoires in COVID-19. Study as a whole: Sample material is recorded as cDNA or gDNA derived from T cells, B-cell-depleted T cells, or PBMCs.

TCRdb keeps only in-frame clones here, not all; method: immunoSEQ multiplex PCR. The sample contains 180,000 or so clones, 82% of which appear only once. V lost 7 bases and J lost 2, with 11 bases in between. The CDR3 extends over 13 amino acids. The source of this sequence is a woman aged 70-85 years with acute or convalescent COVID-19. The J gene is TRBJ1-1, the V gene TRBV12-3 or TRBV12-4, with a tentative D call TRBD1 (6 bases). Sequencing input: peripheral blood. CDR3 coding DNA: TGTGCCAGCACCGACAGGTTAAACACTGAAGCTTTCTTT. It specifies CASTDRLNTEAFF.